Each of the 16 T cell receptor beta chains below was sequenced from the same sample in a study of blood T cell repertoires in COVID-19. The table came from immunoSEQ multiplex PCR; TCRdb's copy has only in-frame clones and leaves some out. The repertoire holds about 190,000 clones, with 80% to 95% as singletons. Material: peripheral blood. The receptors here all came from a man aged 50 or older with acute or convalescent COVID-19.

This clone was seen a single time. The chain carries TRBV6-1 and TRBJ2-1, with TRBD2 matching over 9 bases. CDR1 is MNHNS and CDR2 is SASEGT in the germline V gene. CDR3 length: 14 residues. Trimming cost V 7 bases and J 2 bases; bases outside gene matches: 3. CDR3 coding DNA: TGTGCCAGCACCGTAGCGGGGGCCTACAATGAGCAGTTCTTC. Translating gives CASTVAGAYNEQFF.

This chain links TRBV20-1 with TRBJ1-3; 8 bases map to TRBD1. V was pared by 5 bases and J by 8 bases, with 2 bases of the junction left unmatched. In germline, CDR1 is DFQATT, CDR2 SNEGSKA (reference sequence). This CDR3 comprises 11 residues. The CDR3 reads CSAETGDTIYF. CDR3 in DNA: TGCAGTGCTGAGACAGGGGACACCATATATTTT.

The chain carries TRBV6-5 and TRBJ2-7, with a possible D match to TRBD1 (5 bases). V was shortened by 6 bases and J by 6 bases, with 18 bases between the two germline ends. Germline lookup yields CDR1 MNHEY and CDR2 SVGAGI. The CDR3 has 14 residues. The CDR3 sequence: CASSSTGESVEQYV. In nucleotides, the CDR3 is TGTGCCAGCAGCTCAACAGGAGAATCAGTCGAGCAGTACGTC.

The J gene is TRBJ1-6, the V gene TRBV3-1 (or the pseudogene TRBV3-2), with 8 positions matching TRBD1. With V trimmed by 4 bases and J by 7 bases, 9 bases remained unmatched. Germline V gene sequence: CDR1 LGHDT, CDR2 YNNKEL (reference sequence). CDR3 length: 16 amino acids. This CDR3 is CASSPARTGLNSPLHF. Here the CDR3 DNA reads TGTGCCAGCAGCCCAGCCCGGACAGGGTTGAATTCACCCCTCCACTTT.

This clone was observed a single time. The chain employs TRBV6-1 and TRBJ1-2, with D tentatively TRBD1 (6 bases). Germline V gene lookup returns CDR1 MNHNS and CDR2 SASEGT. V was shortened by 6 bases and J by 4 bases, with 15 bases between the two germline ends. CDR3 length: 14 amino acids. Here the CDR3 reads CASRVQGPGYGYTF. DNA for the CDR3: TGTGCCAGCAGAGTACAGGGTCCTGGCTATGGCTACACCTTC.

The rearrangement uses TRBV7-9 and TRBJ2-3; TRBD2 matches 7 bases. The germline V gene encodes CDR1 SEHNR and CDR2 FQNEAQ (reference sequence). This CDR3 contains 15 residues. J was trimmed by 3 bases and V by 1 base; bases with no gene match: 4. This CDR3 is CASSLGTRGTDTQYF. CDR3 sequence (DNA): TGTGCCAGCAGCTTAGGGACTAGGGGAACAGATACGCAGTATTTT.

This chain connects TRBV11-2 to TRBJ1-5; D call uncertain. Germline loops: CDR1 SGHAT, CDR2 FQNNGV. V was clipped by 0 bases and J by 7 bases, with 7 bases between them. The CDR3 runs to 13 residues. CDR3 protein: CASSLDPRQPQHF. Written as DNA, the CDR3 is TGTGCCAGCAGCTTAGACCCCAGGCAGCCCCAGCATTTT.

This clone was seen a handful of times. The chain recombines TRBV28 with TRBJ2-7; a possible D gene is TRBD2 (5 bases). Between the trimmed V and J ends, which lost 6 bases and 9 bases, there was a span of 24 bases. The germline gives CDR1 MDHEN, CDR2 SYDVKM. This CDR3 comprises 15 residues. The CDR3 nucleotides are TGTGCCAGCAGCCCGAGGGATAGGGTCTTATCGGGGCAGTACGTC. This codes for CASSPRDRVLSGQYV.

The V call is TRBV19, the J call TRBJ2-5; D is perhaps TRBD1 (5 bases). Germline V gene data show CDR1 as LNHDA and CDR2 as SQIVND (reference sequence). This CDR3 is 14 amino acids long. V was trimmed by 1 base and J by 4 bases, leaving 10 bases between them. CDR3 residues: CASSIVQGAETQYF. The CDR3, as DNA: TGTGCCAGTAGTATAGTTCAGGGTGCAGAGACCCAGTACTTC.

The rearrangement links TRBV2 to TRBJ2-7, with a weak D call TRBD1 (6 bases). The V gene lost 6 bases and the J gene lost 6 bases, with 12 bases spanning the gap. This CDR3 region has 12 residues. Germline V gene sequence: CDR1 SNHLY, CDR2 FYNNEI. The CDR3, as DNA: TGTGCCAGCAGCCGGGACAACTCCGAGCAGTACTTC. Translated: CASSRDNSEQYF.

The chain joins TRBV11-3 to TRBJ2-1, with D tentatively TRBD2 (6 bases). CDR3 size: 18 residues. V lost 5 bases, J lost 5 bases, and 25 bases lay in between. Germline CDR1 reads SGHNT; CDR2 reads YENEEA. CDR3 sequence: CASSIRPPVAVNDNEQFF. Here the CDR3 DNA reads TGTGCCAGCAGCATTAGGCCACCAGTAGCGGTCAACGACAATGAGCAGTTCTTC.

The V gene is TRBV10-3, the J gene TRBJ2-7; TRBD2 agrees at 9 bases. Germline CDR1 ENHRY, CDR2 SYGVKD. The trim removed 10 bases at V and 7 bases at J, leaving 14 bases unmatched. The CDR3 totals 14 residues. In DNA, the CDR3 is TGTGCCACCCAGGGGTCGGTTAGCGGGGGTGAGCAGTACGTC. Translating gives CATQGSVSGGEQYV.

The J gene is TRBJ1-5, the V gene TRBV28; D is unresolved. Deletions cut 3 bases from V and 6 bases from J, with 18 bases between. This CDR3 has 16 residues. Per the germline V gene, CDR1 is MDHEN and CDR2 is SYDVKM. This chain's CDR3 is CASSFGRRSGIQPQHF. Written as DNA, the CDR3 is TGTGCCAGCAGTTTCGGTCGACGGTCGGGGATTCAGCCCCAGCATTTT. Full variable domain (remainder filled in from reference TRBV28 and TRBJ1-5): DVKVTQSSRYLVKRTGEKVFLECVQDMDHENMFWYRQDPGLGLRLIYFSYDVKMKEKGDIPEGYSVSREKKERFSLILESASTNQTSMYLCASSFGRRSGIQPQHFGDGTRLSIL.

The DNA for the CDR3 is TGTGCCAGCAGCTTGAAGGACAGGACCTCTGGAAACACCATATATTTT. It is translated as CASSLKDRTSGNTIYF. This chain connects TRBV5-4 to TRBJ1-3; the match to TRBD1 covers 7 bases. The junction had 4 bases not matched to a gene; V was cut back by 1 base and J by 0 bases. This CDR3 region has 16 residues. CDR1 SGHNT and CDR2 YYREEE come from the germline V gene (reference sequence).

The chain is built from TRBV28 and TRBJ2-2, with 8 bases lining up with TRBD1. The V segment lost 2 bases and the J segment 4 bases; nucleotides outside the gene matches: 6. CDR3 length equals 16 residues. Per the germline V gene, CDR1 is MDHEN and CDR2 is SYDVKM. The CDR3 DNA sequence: TGTGCCAGCAGTTTAGCCGACAGGGGCATCACCGGGGAGCTGTTTTTT. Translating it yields CASSLADRGITGELFF.

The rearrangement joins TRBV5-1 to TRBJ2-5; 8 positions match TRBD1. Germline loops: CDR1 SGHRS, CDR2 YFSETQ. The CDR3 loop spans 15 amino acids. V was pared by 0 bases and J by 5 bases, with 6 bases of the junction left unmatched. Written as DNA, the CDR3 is TGCGCCAGCAGCTTGGGGACAGGGCTGTGGGAGACCCAGTACTTC. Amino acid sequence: CASSLGTGLWETQYF.